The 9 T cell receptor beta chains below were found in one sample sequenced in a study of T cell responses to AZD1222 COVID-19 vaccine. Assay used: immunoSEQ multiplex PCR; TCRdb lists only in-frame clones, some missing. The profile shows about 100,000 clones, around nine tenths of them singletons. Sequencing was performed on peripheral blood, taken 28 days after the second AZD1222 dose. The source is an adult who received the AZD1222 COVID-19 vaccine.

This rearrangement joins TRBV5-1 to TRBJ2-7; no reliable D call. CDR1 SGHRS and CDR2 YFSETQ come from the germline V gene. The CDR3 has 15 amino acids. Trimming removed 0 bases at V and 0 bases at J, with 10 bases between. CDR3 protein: CASSLEGSSSYEQYF. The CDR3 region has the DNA TGCGCCAGCAGCTTGGAAGGGTCAAGCTCCTACGAGCAGTACTTC.

The CDR3 region is CASSRLAGGQETQYF. The CDR3 region has the DNA TGTGCCAGCAGTAGACTAGCGGGGGGGCAAGAGACCCAGTACTTC. The rearrangement joins TRBV6-5 to TRBJ2-5; 14 nucleotides align to TRBD2. The germline gives CDR1 MNHEY, CDR2 SVGAGI. The CDR3 is 15 residues long. V shed 5 bases, J shed 2 bases, and the junction held 1 base outside the gene matches.

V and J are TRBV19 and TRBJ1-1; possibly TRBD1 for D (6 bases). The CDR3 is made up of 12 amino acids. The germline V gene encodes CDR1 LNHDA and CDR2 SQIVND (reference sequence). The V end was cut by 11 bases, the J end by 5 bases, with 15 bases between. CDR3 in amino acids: CASNLGGTEAFF. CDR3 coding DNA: TGTGCCTCCAATCTAGGGGGGACTGAAGCTTTCTTT.

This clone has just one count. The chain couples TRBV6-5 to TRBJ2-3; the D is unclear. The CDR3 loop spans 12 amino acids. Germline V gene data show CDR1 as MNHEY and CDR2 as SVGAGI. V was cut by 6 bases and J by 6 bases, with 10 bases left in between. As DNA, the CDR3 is TGTGCCAGCAGGACCGGGCCTGATACGCAGTATTTT. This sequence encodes CASRTGPDTQYF.

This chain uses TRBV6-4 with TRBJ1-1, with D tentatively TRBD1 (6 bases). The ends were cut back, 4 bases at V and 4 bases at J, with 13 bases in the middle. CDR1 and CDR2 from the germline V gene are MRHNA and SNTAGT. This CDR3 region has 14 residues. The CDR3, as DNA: TGTGCCAGCAGTGCTCGGGGAGGGGGCACTGAAGCTTTCTTT. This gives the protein CASSARGGGTEAFF.

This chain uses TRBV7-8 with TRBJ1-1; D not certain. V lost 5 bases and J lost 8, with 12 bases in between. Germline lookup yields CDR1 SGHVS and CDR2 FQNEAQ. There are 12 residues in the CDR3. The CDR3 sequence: CASSPSNSEAFF. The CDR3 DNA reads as TGTGCCAGCAGCCCCAGCAATTCCGAAGCTTTCTTT.

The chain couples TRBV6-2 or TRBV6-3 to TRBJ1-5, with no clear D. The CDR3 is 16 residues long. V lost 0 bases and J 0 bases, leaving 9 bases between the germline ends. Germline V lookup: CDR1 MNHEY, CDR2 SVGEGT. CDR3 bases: TGTGCCAGCAGTTACTCGGGCGGGGATAGCAATCAGCCCCAGCATTTT. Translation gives CASSYSGGDSNQPQHF.

Written as DNA, the CDR3 is TGTGCCAGCAGAGAGACAGGGGGTACCGGGGAGCTGTTTTTT. It codes for CASRETGGTGELFF. The chain couples TRBV3-1 (or the pseudogene TRBV3-2) to TRBJ2-2, with 9 nucleotides matching TRBD1. The CDR3 is 14 amino acids. CDR1 is LGHDT, CDR2 YNNKEL, per germline (reference sequence). With V trimmed by 6 bases and J by 5 bases, 4 bases remained unmatched.

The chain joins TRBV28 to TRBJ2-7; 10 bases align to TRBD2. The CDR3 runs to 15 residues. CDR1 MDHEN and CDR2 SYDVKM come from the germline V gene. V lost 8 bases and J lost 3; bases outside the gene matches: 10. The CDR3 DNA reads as TGTGCCAGCTTGACTAGCGGGTCCCGCCGCTACGAGCAGTACTTC. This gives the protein CASLTSGSRRYEQYF.